The rows below give T cell receptor beta chains drawn from one sample of a study of cytomegalovirus exposure and HLA in healthy donors. Using immunoSEQ multiplex PCR, the repertoire was profiled, and TCRdb retains in-frame clones only, with some absent. The data contain around 160,000 clones, around 77% of them singletons. The sample consisted of PBMCs. The receptors were sampled from a man over 45 in good health and CMV-seropositive. Both conserved end residues are part of each CDR3. Each record gives: D gene, V gene, J gene, clone size, CDR3 DNA, CDR3 protein. A D gene is named only where the DNA matches it firmly. Where a row states a size, it is once, few, many or the class of an expanded clone; other rows omit it.

-	TRBV5-1	TRBJ1-1	once	TGCGCCAGCAGCTTACTGAGTAACACTGAAGCTTTCTTT	CASSLLSNTEAFF
-	TRBV19	TRBJ1-1	-	TGTGCCAGTAGTTTCACAGGGCTCACTGAAGCTTTCTTT	CASSFTGLTEAFF
-	TRBV7-2	TRBJ1-1	once	TGTGCCAGCAGCTTGAACAGAAGGGGGACTGAAGCTTTCTTT	CASSLNRRGTEAFF
TRBD1	TRBV27	TRBJ2-7	-	TGTGCCACTAAAACCCGGGACAGGGACCTCGAGCAGTACTTC	CATKTRDRDLEQYF
-	TRBV6-1	TRBJ1-1	few	TGTGCCAGCAGATTAACAGGGAACACTGAAGCTTTCTTT	CASRLTGNTEAFF
TRBD1	TRBV6-5	TRBJ1-2	-	TGTGCCAGCAGGGCAGGACAGGGGGCGTGGGGCTACACCTTC	CASRAGQGAWGYTF
TRBD1	TRBV7-9	TRBJ2-7	-	TGTGCCAGCAGCTTGGGACAGAACCCCTACGAGCAGTACTTC	CASSLGQNPYEQYF
-	TRBV18	TRBJ1-1	-	TGTGCCAGCTCACCTCCCTTTAGGACGGCGGGCACTGAAGCTTTCTTT	CASSPPFRTAGTEAFF
TRBD1	TRBV6-5	TRBJ2-6	-	TGTGCCAGCAGTTTAGCCCAGGGGGCTGGGGCCAACGTCCTGACTTTC	CASSLAQGAGANVLTF
TRBD1	TRBV18	TRBJ2-2	-	TGTGCCAGCTCACCATCCTCCTCCGGGACAGGTTCCGGGGAGCTGTTTTTT	CASSPSSSGTGSGELFF
-	TRBV10-3	TRBJ1-2	-	TGTGCCATCTCCCCGACAGGAACTAACTATGGCTACACCTTC	CAISPTGTNYGYTF
TRBD2	TRBV11-2	TRBJ2-3	few	TGTGCCAGCAGAACACTAGCGGGGGGAGATACGCAGTATTTT	CASRTLAGGDTQYF
-	TRBV5-1	TRBJ2-2	-	TGCGCCAGCAGCTTGCCCGCGGGGTGGAACACCGGGGAGCTGTTTTTT	CASSLPAGWNTGELFF
-	TRBV18	TRBJ2-2	-	TGTGCCAGCTCACGTAACAGGGACACCGGGGAGCTGTTTTTT	CASSRNRDTGELFF
TRBD2	TRBV6-1	TRBJ2-3	-	TGTGCCCACGGACTAGACCCCACAGATACGCAGTATTTT	CAHGLDPTDTQYF
TRBD2	TRBV19	TRBJ2-2	-	TGTGCCAGTACCTCCCTGTTCCGGGGGGGGCCGGGCACCGGGGAGCTGTTTTTT	CASTSLFRGGPGTGELFF
-	TRBV5-1	TRBJ1-4	-	TGCGCCAGCAGCCCCCGAGGACAGTCAATTGGTGGTGAAAAACTGTTTTTT	CASSPRGQSIGGEKLFF
-	TRBV5-1	TRBJ2-3	-	TGCGCCAGCAGCTTGGCCTCTAGCGCGTACACAGATACGCAGTATTTT	CASSLASSAYTDTQYF
-	TRBV23-1	TRBJ1-2	-	TGCGCCACCAACCCCAGGACCGGGAAACAGCGAGTTAGCTACACCTTC	CATNPRTGKQRVSYTF
TRBD1	TRBV5-4	TRBJ1-3	-	TGTGCCAGCAGCCAAACACAGGGGGCTGGAAACACCATATATTTT	CASSQTQGAGNTIYF
-	TRBV19	TRBJ1-3	few	TGTGCCAGTAGTATAGTACAGAGCTCTGGAAACACCATATATTTT	CASSIVQSSGNTIYF
-	TRBV4-2	TRBJ1-6	-	TGTGCCAGCAGCCAAGATCTAGGGGTCGGTAATTCACCCCTCCACTTT	CASSQDLGVGNSPLHF
-	TRBV15	TRBJ1-4	-	TGTGCCACCAGAGGGGCTGCAACTAATGAAAAACTGTTTTTT	CATRGAATNEKLFF
-	TRBV4-1	TRBJ2-7	-	TGCGCCAGCAGCCAAGATGGGGCCCGAGGAGTCCCCTACGAGCAGTACTTC	CASSQDGARGVPYEQYF
TRBD2	TRBV4-1	TRBJ2-1	-	TGCGCCAGCAGCCAAGCTCCTGGACTAGCCGACCTCTACAATGAGCAGTTCTTC	CASSQAPGLADLYNEQFF
-	TRBV21-1	TRBJ1-2	-	TGTGCCAGCAGCAAGGGGAGGGGACAGGGCGATGGCTACACCTTC	CASSKGRGQGDGYTF
TRBD1	TRBV13	TRBJ1-5	-	TGTGCCAGCAGCTTAGGTCAGGGGGCGATTCAGCCCCAGCATTTT	CASSLGQGAIQPQHF
TRBD1	TRBV5-4	TRBJ2-2	-	TGTGCCAGCAGCCAGAGCGACAGGGACAGGGACGGGGAGCTGTTTTTT	CASSQSDRDRDGELFF
-	TRBV18	TRBJ1-1	-	TGTGCCAGCTCCCTCAGGGACACTGAAGCTTTCTTT	CASSLRDTEAFF